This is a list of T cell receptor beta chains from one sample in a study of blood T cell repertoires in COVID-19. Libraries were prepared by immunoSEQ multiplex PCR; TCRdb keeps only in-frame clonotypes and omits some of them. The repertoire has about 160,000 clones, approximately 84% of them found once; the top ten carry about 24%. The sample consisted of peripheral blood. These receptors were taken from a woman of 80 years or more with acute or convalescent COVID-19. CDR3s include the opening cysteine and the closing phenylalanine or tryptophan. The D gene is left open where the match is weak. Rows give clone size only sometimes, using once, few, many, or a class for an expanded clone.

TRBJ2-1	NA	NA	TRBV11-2	CASSPGQYNEQFF	TGTGCCAGCAGCCCCGGACAGTACAATGAGCAGTTCTTC
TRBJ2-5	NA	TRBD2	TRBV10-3	CAISSLRGTSGRHQETQYF	TGTGCCATCAGTTCCCTGAGGGGGACTAGCGGGAGACACCAAGAGACCCAGTACTTC
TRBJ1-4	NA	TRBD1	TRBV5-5	CASSSGTGANYYEKLFF	TGTGCCAGCAGCTCCGGGACAGGGGCAAACTATTATGAAAAACTGTTTTTT
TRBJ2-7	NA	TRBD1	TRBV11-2	CASSFPSGTGGFYEQYF	TGTGCCAGCAGCTTCCCCTCGGGGACAGGGGGTTTTTACGAGCAGTACTTC
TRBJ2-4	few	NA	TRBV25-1	CASSDVGLRGKNIQYF	TGTGCCAGCAGTGATGTTGGCCTCCGTGGCAAAAACATTCAGTACTTC
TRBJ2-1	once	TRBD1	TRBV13	CASRKTRTGGNYNEQFF	TGTGCCAGCAGGAAAACTCGGACAGGGGGAAACTACAATGAGCAGTTCTTC
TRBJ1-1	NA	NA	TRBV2	CASSDWGGTEAFF	TGTGCCAGCAGTGACTGGGGGGGGACTGAAGCTTTCTTT
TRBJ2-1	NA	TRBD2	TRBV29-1	CSVEVQRGSSYNEQFF	TGCAGCGTTGAAGTTCAGCGGGGAAGCTCCTACAATGAGCAGTTCTTC
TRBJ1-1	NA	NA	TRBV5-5	CASSLVGGSGNTEAFF	TGTGCCAGCAGCTTGGTCGGGGGATCGGGAAACACTGAAGCTTTCTTT
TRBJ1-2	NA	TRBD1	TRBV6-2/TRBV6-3	CASSLDRGHGYTF	TGTGCCAGCAGCCTGGACAGGGGGCATGGCTACACCTTC
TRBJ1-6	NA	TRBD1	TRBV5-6	CASSLLGQGGSPLHF	TGTGCCAGCAGCTTGTTGGGACAGGGCGGGTCACCCCTCCACTTT
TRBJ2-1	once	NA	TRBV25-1	CASSKGPGEQFF	TGTGCCAGCAGTAAGGGGCCGGGTGAGCAGTTCTTC
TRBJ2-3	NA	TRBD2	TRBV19	CASRREGTDTQYF	TGTGCCAGTAGGCGGGAGGGCACAGATACGCAGTATTTT
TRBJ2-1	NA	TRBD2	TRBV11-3	CASSSVGRGEQFF	TGTGCCAGCAGCTCCGTAGGGAGGGGTGAGCAGTTCTTC
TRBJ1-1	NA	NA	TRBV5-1	CASSSDMGTEAFF	TGCGCCAGCAGCTCGGACATGGGGACTGAAGCTTTCTTT
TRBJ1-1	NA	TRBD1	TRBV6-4	CASSEAGGHNKAFF	TGTGCCAGCAGTGAGGCAGGGGGCCACAACAAAGCTTTCTTT
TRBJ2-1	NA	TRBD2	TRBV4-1	CASSHPTSGRRYNEQFF	TGCGCCAGCAGCCACCCGACTAGCGGGAGAAGGTACAATGAGCAGTTCTTC
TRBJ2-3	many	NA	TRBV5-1	CASSPDRDTQYF	TGCGCCAGCAGCCCCGACAGAGATACGCAGTATTTT
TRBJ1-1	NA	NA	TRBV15	CATSRGALGDTEAFF	TGTGCCACCAGCAGAGGGGCGTTAGGCGACACTGAAGCTTTCTTT
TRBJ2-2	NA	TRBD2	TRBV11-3	CASSLVGGRASGELFF	TGTGCCAGCAGCTTAGTGGGCGGGAGGGCCTCCGGGGAGCTGTTTTTT
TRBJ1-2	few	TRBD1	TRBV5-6	CASSFPGTASVYTF	TGTGCCAGCAGCTTTCCGGGGACAGCGTCCGTCTACACCTTC
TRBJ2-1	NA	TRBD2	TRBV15	CATSRVREGYNEQFF	TGTGCCACCAGCAGAGTCCGGGAGGGATACAATGAGCAGTTCTTC
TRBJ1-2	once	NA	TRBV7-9	CASSLSQGLQWGYTF	TGTGCCAGCAGCTTATCCCAGGGCCTCCAGTGGGGCTACACCTTC
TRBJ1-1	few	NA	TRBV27	CASSSGGRVSEAFF	TGTGCCAGCAGTTCCGGGGGACGGGTCAGTGAAGCTTTCTTT
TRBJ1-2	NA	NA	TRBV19	CASSMRVGVTIVGYTF	TGTGCCAGTAGTATGAGAGTTGGAGTCACAATCGTTGGCTACACCTTC
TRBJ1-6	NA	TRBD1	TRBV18	CASSPTGGSNSPLHF	TGTGCCAGCTCACCCACAGGGGGCTCTAATTCACCCCTCCACTTT
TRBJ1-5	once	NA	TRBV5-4	CASSFWGGPQHF	TGTGCCAGCAGCTTCTGGGGCGGCCCCCAGCATTTT
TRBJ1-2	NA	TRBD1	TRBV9	CASSPRTGLYNYGYTF	TGTGCCAGCAGCCCACGGACAGGACTATATAACTATGGCTACACCTTC
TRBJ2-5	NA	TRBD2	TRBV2	CASSSPGLAQETQYF	TGTGCCAGCAGCTCGCCGGGACTAGCACAGGAGACCCAGTACTTC
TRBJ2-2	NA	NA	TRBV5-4	CASSPREGYYTGELFF	TGTGCCAGCAGCCCCCGCGAGGGCTACTACACCGGGGAGCTGTTTTTT
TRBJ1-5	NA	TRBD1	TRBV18	CASSPQTGEQPQHF	TGTGCCAGCTCACCACAAACAGGGGAACAGCCCCAGCATTTT
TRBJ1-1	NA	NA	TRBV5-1	CASSLGRAGDTEAFF	TGCGCCAGCAGCTTGGGCAGGGCAGGGGACACTGAAGCTTTCTTT
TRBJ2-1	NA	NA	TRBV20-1	CSASPDSEQFF	TGCAGTGCTAGTCCAGACAGTGAGCAGTTCTTC
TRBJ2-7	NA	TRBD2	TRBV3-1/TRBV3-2	CASSPRGRAPYEQYF	TGTGCCAGCAGCCCCCGTGGGAGGGCCCCCTACGAGCAGTACTTC
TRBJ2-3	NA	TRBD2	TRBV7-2	CASSLAGAGAGDTQYF	TGTGCCAGCAGCTTAGCGGGAGCGGGAGCAGGCGATACGCAGTATTTT
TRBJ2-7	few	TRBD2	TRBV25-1	CASTKGLAGSTYEQYF	TGTGCCAGCACTAAAGGACTAGCGGGATCTACCTACGAGCAGTACTTC
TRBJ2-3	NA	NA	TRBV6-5	CASSLITSTDTQYF	TGTGCCAGCAGCTTAATTACTAGCACAGATACGCAGTATTTT
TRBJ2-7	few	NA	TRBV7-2	CASSLVARTYEQYF	TGTGCCAGCAGCTTGGTAGCGCGGACCTACGAGCAGTACTTC
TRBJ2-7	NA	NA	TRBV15	CATSRVDYNSYEQYF	TGTGCCACCAGCAGAGTGGACTACAACTCCTACGAGCAGTACTTC
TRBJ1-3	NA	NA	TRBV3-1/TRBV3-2	CASSPLHRPGNTIYF	TGTGCCAGCAGCCCACTTCACCGCCCGGGAAACACCATATATTTT